The clone carrying this T cell receptor (beta chain) was seen only a few times. TCRdb processed the PCR reads anew with MiXCR; each CDR3 protein has one entry. This sample has approximately 15,000 distinct CDR3 sequences, with about 50% found just once. This entry is derived from a study of tumor-infiltrating lymphocytes in oesophageal squamous cell carcinoma. The TCR was taken from a male donor with esophageal squamous cell carcinoma. Sequencing was carried out using esophageal tumor tissue.

The CDR3 protein is CATTLGNEQFF. Written as DNA, the CDR3 is TGTGCCACCACCTTGGGCAATGAGCAGTTCTTC. The chain uses TRBV24-1 and TRBJ2-1, with D hard to call. The CDR3 contains 11 residues. Germline CDR1 reads KGHDR; CDR2 reads SFDVKD. V dropped 8 bases and J dropped 6 bases, with 7 bases sitting between them.